This passage covers 27 T cell receptor beta chains from one sample sequenced in a study of spatial heterogeneity in lung cancer. Time point reported: sample taken at primary tumor resection. Their specific antigens are unknown. MiXCR, run by TCRdb on the 5' RACE reads, gives a single entry per CDR3 protein. The table has over 8,500 distinct CDR3 sequences, about 5.5% seen once. Study-wide findings and caveats: The number of expanded tumor alpha and beta chains correlated with mutation number.

The material sequenced was lung tumor tissue, taken at surgery. The source is a male donor with early-stage non-small cell lung cancer.

In its sample, this clonotype was seen many times. This beta chain is a stray sequence in a library constructed for alpha chains; its clone size is not meaningful. The chain combines TRBV2 with TRBJ1-2; the match to TRBD1 covers 9 bases. Germline V lookup: CDR1 SNHLY, CDR2 FYNNEI. The CDR3 is made up of 12 amino acids. V trimming: 7 bases; J trimming: 8 bases; junction bases outside the gene matches: 5. CDR3 sequence (DNA): TGTGCCAGCAACGAGGACAGGGGAGGCTACACCTTC. Translating it yields CASNEDRGGYTF.

This clonotype is judged medium-sized. A library prepared for alpha chains yielded this beta chain as an off-target read; its size is of little meaning. The genes are TRBV29-1 and TRBJ1-1; TRBD1 matches at 8 bases. V shed 6 bases, J shed 7 bases, and the junction held 7 bases outside the gene matches. Germline V gene sequence: CDR1 SQVTM, CDR2 ANQGSEA. The CDR3 totals 12 residues. In DNA, the CDR3 is TGCAGCGTCGATGAGACAGGGGTTGAAGCTTTCTTT. Residues: CSVDETGVEAFF. The full variable domain, completed using reference TRBV29-1 and TRBJ1-1, is SAVISQKPSRDICQRGTSLTIQCQVDSQVTMMFWYRQQPGQSLTLIATANQGSEATYESGFVIDKFPISRPNLTFSTLTVSNMSPEDSSIYLCSVDETGVEAFFGQGTRLTVV.

By share of the sample, this clonotype is medium-sized (0.01 to 0.1%). This beta chain represents an off-target read in a library built for alpha chains; its size is of limited meaning. This chain links TRBV6-6 with TRBJ1-1; no firm D call. Germline-derived CDR1 and CDR2 are MNHNY and SVGAGI (reference sequence). Trimming left V 0 bases short and J 3 bases short, with 8 bases between. The CDR3 runs 14 residues. The CDR3 DNA follows: TGTGCCAGCAGTTACTCGGACCCAGACACTGAAGCTTTCTTT. The encoded protein is CASSYSDPDTEAFF.

About this clonotype: Little can be read into the size of this beta chain, an off-target read in a library designed for alpha chains. The CDR3 protein is CASSLGGSGRGSYEQYF. Written as DNA, the CDR3 is TGTGCCAGCAGCTTAGGGGGTAGCGGGAGAGGCTCCTACGAGCAGTACTTC. V gene TRBV7-2 combines with J gene TRBJ2-7; 9 bases match TRBD2. J was trimmed by 0 bases and V by 1 base; bases with no gene match: 7. The CDR3 is made up of 17 amino acids. CDR1 SGHTA and CDR2 FQGNSA come from the germline V gene.

This clonotype has a count of ten or more. The size of this beta chain means little, since it is a stray read in a library made for alpha chains. The V call is TRBV5-6, the J call TRBJ1-1, with 7 bases aligning to TRBD1. V lost 1 base to trimming and J lost 1 base; unmatched junction nucleotides: 7. Germline CDR1 and CDR2: SGHDT and YYEEEE. The CDR3 contains 16 residues. In DNA form, the CDR3 reads TGTGCCAGCAGCTTGAGAAGGGGGCTAAGGAACACTGAAGCTTTCTTT. Translating gives CASSLRRGLRNTEAFF.

Ten or more counts support this clonotype. The size of this beta chain means little, since it is a stray read in a library made for alpha chains. The V call is TRBV28, the J call TRBJ2-7; 8 positions match TRBD1. The trim removed 2 bases at V and 3 bases at J, leaving 6 bases unmatched. Per germline, CDR1 MDHEN and CDR2 SYDVKM. CDR3 length equals 15 residues. The CDR3 is CASSLPAGGHYEQYF. CDR3 sequence (DNA): TGTGCCAGCAGTTTACCCGCAGGGGGCCACTACGAGCAGTACTTC.

Only a few counts were recorded for this clonotype. This beta chain appears as a stray read in a library generated for alpha chains; its size is not informative. The genes are TRBV7-9 and TRBJ2-1; 11 nucleotides match TRBD1. CDR1 and CDR2 (germline): SEHNR, FQNEAQ (reference sequence). This CDR3 is 18 amino acids long. The V gene end was trimmed by 4 bases and the J gene end by 7 bases; junction bases not matched to a gene: 15. CDR3 bases: TGTGCCAGCAGCTCCCCCCTCATCGGACAGGGGGCAGGGAATGAGCAGTTCTTC. Residues: CASSSPLIGQGAGNEQFF.

In its sample, this clonotype is medium-sized. For a library built for alpha chains, this beta chain is a stray read; little rests on its size. This chain connects TRBV12-3 or TRBV12-4 to TRBJ2-3, with D possibly being TRBD2 (5 bases). The CDR3 covers 11 residues. Trimming pared 3 bases from V and 15 bases from J, leaving 13 bases between. In DNA form, the CDR3 reads TGTGCCAGCAGTTTGGGTTCCGGACTCTATTTT. Its translation: CASSLGSGLYF.

Comment on this clonotype: This beta chain came through as a stray read in a library set up for alpha chains, and its size says little. The chain combines TRBV12-3 or TRBV12-4 with TRBJ2-5; D may be TRBD2 (6 bases). The V gene lost 3 bases and the J gene lost 2 bases, with 10 bases spanning the gap. The CDR3 extends over 14 amino acids. CDR3 nucleotides: TGTGCCAGCAGTTTGCCCGGGACTCAAGAGACCCAGTACTTC. It translates to CASSLPGTQETQYF.

This clonotype has at least ten counts. This beta chain is off target for a library built for alpha chains, so its abundance means little. The chain combines TRBV20-1 with TRBJ1-1, with D uncertain. V lost 3 bases to trimming and J lost 1 base, with 6 bases between them. The CDR3 length is 12 residues. Germline V CDR1 and CDR2: DFQATT, SNEGSKA (reference sequence). The CDR3 region is CSASRRNTEAFF. CDR3 in DNA: TGCAGTGCTAGTAGGAGGAACACTGAAGCTTTCTTT.

This clonotype was counted many times. Since it is a stray read in a library aimed at alpha chains, this beta chain has a size that is not meaningful. The chain is built from TRBV25-1 and TRBJ2-3, with 7 bases fitting TRBD2. From germline, CDR1 is MGHDK and CDR2 SYGVNS. CDR3 length equals 15 residues. The J segment lost 5 bases and the V segment lost 6 bases, leaving 11 bases of the junction unmatched. The chain's CDR3 is CASSAWTRTQDTQYF. In DNA form, the CDR3 reads TGTGCCAGCAGCGCCTGGACTAGGACACAAGATACGCAGTATTTT.

This clonotype came up many times. The library was built for alpha chains, so this beta chain is an off-target read and its size means little. This sequence joins TRBV11-2 and TRBJ2-7; 8 bases are shared with TRBD2. CDR3 length: 15 amino acids. The trim removed 2 bases at V and 4 bases at J, leaving 7 bases unmatched. Germline values: CDR1 SGHAT, CDR2 FQNNGV. The CDR3 loop is CASSLSRTSFYEQYF. Here the CDR3 DNA reads TGTGCCAGCAGCTTATCCCGGACTAGCTTTTACGAGCAGTACTTC.

As regards this clonotype: As an off-target read in a library built for alpha chains, this beta chain has a frequency of little significance. The chain couples TRBV11-2 to TRBJ2-2; TRBD1 matches at 7 bases. There are 16 residues in the CDR3. Germline V lookup: CDR1 SGHAT, CDR2 FQNNGV. Trimming at V came to 5 bases and at J to 5 bases, leaving 11 bases not matched to a gene. The CDR3 sequence: CASSVEGARPTGELFF. DNA of the CDR3: TGTGCCAGCAGCGTCGAGGGGGCGCGGCCGACCGGGGAGCTGTTTTTT.

This clonotype was detected ten times or more. This beta chain is off target for a library built for alpha chains, so its abundance means little. The gene calls are TRBV7-9 and TRBJ1-2; D remains unclear. Germline V gene lookup returns CDR1 SEHNR and CDR2 FQNEAQ (reference sequence). The CDR3 runs 13 residues. V was pared by 1 base and J by 7 bases, with 10 bases between. CDR3 DNA: TGTGCCAGCAGCTTAGAACTGGGGATTGGCTACACCTTC. This sequence encodes CASSLELGIGYTF.

The sample holds many counts of this clonotype. This beta chain is off target for a library built for alpha chains, so its abundance means little. The chain joins TRBV2 to TRBJ2-1; 12 bases match TRBD2. The CDR3 consists of 16 residues. In germline, CDR1 is SNHLY, CDR2 FYNNEI. Trimming at V came to 6 bases and at J to 9 bases, leaving 12 bases not matched to a gene. The CDR3 sequence: CASSQSLAGGPFEQFF. In DNA, the CDR3 is TGTGCCAGCAGCCAATCTCTAGCGGGAGGGCCATTTGAGCAGTTCTTC.

This clonotype was seen many times. For a library built for alpha chains, this beta chain is a stray read; little rests on its size. The chain is built from TRBV24-1 and TRBJ2-1, with 11 bases matching TRBD2. This CDR3 is 15 amino acids long. Germline CDR1 is KGHDR and CDR2 is SFDVKD. V shed 2 bases and J 12 bases; nucleotides not matched to a gene: 8. The CDR3, as DNA: TGTGCCACCAGTGATTGGGTAGCGGGAGGGCCCGTGCAGTTCTTC. It yields the protein CATSDWVAGGPVQFF.

The sample holds many counts of this clonotype. With the library built for alpha chains, this beta chain is off target and its frequency is not meaningful. This sequence joins TRBV5-6 and TRBJ2-1; D remains ambiguous. Germline V gene sequence: CDR1 SGHDT, CDR2 YYEEEE. V lost 0 bases, J lost 0 bases, and 13 bases lay in between. The CDR3 is 17 residues long. CDR3 nucleotides: TGTGCCAGCAGCTTGGTCGCTGACATCCGCTCCTACAATGAGCAGTTCTTC. It yields the protein CASSLVADIRSYNEQFF.

This clonotype is labeled medium-sized (0.01 to 0.1%). The library was built for alpha chains, so this beta chain is an off-target read and its size means little. V gene TRBV27 combines with J gene TRBJ2-3; 9 bases are shared with TRBD1. The CDR3 extends over 14 amino acids. Trimming cost V 2 bases and J 4 bases; bases outside gene matches: 1. Looked up from germline, CDR1 is MNHEY and CDR2 is SMNVEV (reference sequence). The CDR3 DNA reads TGTGCCAGCAGTTTAACAGGGGGCCCAGATACGCAGTATTTT. Amino acid sequence: CASSLTGGPDTQYF.

At least ten counts were recorded for this clonotype. This beta chain is an unintended read in a library built for alpha chains; its size means little. The V and J genes are TRBV20-1 and TRBJ1-2; D is possibly TRBD1 (5 bases). The germline V gene encodes CDR1 DFQATT and CDR2 SNEGSKA (reference sequence). This CDR3 has 12 residues. Trimming removed 3 bases at V and 3 bases at J, with 8 bases between. The CDR3 region is CSARGRDYGYTF. Written as DNA, the CDR3 is TGCAGTGCTAGGGGGCGCGACTATGGCTACACCTTC.

This clonotype was observed at least ten times. Little can be read into the size of this beta chain, an off-target read in a library designed for alpha chains. The chain combines TRBV24-1 with TRBJ1-2; D call uncertain. CDR1 and CDR2 from the germline V gene are KGHDR and SFDVKD. The CDR3 has 12 residues. Between the trimmed V and J ends, which lost 9 bases and 2 bases, there was a span of 9 bases. The CDR3 nucleotides read TGTGCCACCGGGCCGGGGAACTATGGCTACACCTTC. As protein: CATGPGNYGYTF.

This clonotype showed up many times. As an off-target read in a library built for alpha chains, this beta chain has a frequency of little significance. The J gene is TRBJ2-3, the V gene TRBV10-3; 14 bases align to TRBD2. The CDR3 consists of 14 residues. The trim removed 11 bases at V and 3 bases at J, leaving 4 bases unmatched. The V gene's germline CDR1 is ENHRY and CDR2 SYGVKD. CDR3 sequence: CASRLAGGTDTQYF. CDR3 DNA: TGTGCCTCGCGACTAGCGGGAGGGACAGATACGCAGTATTTT.

This clonotype was seen repeatedly, ten times or more. As an off-target read in a library built for alpha chains, this beta chain has a frequency of little significance. This chain joins TRBV11-2 and TRBJ2-1, with 9 bases identical to TRBD2. V shed 1 base and J 3 bases; nucleotides not matched to a gene: 4. The CDR3 has 16 amino acids. CDR1 and CDR2 from the germline V gene are SGHAT and FQNNGV. The CDR3 bases are TGTGCCAGCAGCTTAGTAGCGGGGGACCTCTACAATGAGCAGTTCTTC. It yields the protein CASSLVAGDLYNEQFF.

This clonotype was detected ten times or more. Within a library made for alpha chains, this beta chain is off target, and its count is uninformative. The gene calls are TRBV5-6 and TRBJ2-5, with TRBD1 matching over 8 bases. This CDR3 contains 13 residues. Germline V gene data show CDR1 as SGHDT and CDR2 as YYEEEE. Trimming removed 2 bases from V and 5 bases from J; junction bases left unmatched: 2. The CDR3 region is CASSFGQGETQYF. For the CDR3, the DNA is TGTGCCAGCAGCTTTGGACAGGGCGAGACCCAGTACTTC.

In its sample, this clonotype was seen many times. The library was designed around alpha chains, so this beta chain is a stray read whose abundance carries little weight. The CDR3 sequence is CASSYLLAGVVQFF. The CDR3 nucleotides are TGTGCCAGCAGTTATTTACTAGCGGGAGTAGTGCAGTTCTTC. This rearrangement joins TRBV6-5 to TRBJ2-1; the match to TRBD2 covers 11 bases. Germline V gives CDR1 MNHEY, CDR2 SVGAGI. This CDR3 region has 14 residues. J gave up 12 bases and V 3 bases, and 7 bases lay outside the gene matches.

This clonotype has ten or more counts. Because the library targeted alpha chains, this beta chain is an off-target read whose size means little. The chain has TRBV7-2 and TRBJ1-4; the D is unclear. Germline lookup yields CDR1 SGHTA and CDR2 FQGNSA. V lost 6 bases and J lost 7, with 15 bases in between. The CDR3 sequence is 14 residues long. For the CDR3, the DNA is TGTGCCAGCAGTCCCAATGGACGGCGTGAAAAACTGTTTTTT. This gives the protein CASSPNGRREKLFF. Supplemented by reference TRBV7-2 and TRBJ1-4, the full variable domain reads GAGVSQSPSNKVTEKGKDVELRCDPISGHTALYWYRQSLGQGLEFLIYFQGNSAPDKSGLPSDRFSAERTGGSVSTLTIQRTQQEDSAVYLCASSPNGRREKLFFGSGTQLSVL.

By frequency in the sample, this clonotype is medium-sized. This beta chain slipped into a library made for alpha chains as a stray read, so its size is not meaningful. The chain uses TRBV4-3 and TRBJ1-4, with D uncertain. The germline gives CDR1 LGHNA, CDR2 YSLEER. This CDR3 comprises 14 residues. The V end was cut by 2 bases, the J end by 2 bases, with 6 bases between. CDR3 bases: TGCGCCAGCAGCCAACAGGAGACTAATGAAAAACTGTTTTTT. This translates into CASSQQETNEKLFF.

In its sample, this clonotype is medium-sized. Because this beta chain is a stray read in a library intended to capture alpha chains, its abundance should not be given much weight. The chain links TRBV4-1 to TRBJ2-7; 11 nucleotides agree with TRBD2. V was pared by 4 bases and J by 3 bases, with 5 bases of the junction left unmatched. CDR3 size: 15 residues. Germline V gene lookup returns CDR1 MGHRA and CDR2 YSYEKL. The CDR3 bases are TGCGCCAGCAGCCTAAATAGCGGGAGGGTCTACGAGCAGTACTTC. Protein: CASSLNSGRVYEQYF.